This T cell receptor beta chain was identified in a study of T cell responses to AZD1222 COVID-19 vaccine. As for the study in general: Investigators merged groups given second doses at roughly 4 or roughly 12 weeks.

Details on this clone: Its antigen is as yet unknown.

General study results and limits: Only 5 or 6 people who got AZD1222 tested seropositive at baseline. Among spike-specific TCRs, nearly half reportedly target unmutated variant regions. Vaccine-related CD4 TCRs covered spike, predominating at 160-218 and 743-854.

Data came from immunoSEQ multiplex PCR; TCRdb stores just in-frame clones and leaves some out. The repertoire includes about 85,000 clones, 80% to 90% of them detected once, and less than 20% sits in the top ten. The CDR3 totals 10 residues. Germline CDR1 reads MDHEN; CDR2 reads SYDVKM. The V and J ends lost 8 bases and 7 bases respectively, with 8 bases between them. This chain connects TRBV28 to TRBJ2-5; D gene unclear. This material consisted of peripheral blood, taken on day 0 of AZD1222 vaccination. This TCR derives from an adult in good health. The CDR3: CASSKGTQYF. Here the CDR3 DNA reads TGTGCCAGCTCCAAGGGGACCCAGTACTTC.